Listed below are T cell receptor beta chains from one sample, sequenced in a study of early stage breast cancer tumors. Produced via immunoSEQ multiplex PCR; TCRdb's table is partial and in-frame only. The sample lists roughly 60,000 clones, about 80% occurring once. Sample: blood. Receptors originate from a person aged 30 to 40 with breast cancer. The CDR3 runs from the conserved cysteine through the conserved F or W.

J,V,CDR3
TRBJ2-7,TRBV6-6,CASSFGSLDEQYF
TRBJ1-2,TRBV14,CASSPSIGYGYTF
TRBJ2-7,TRBV2,CASSEILDSYEQYF
TRBJ2-6,TRBV11-2,CASSPFPGANVLTF
TRBJ2-6,TRBV19,CASSIGRSGANVLTF
TRBJ2-7,TRBV6-1,CASRPGQGDEQYF
TRBJ2-1,TRBV9,CASSGSGRGFNEQFF
TRBJ1-6,TRBV4-2,CASSQVLSEVLSF
TRBJ1-4,TRBV6-5,CASSPDLGGNEKLFF
TRBJ2-2,TRBV6-4,CASKSGEDTGELFF
TRBJ2-3,TRBV7-2,CASSPGLVGADTQYF
TRBJ1-4,TRBV6-1,CASQDFSQLFF
TRBJ1-1,TRBV7-8,CASSLRARKGLKTEAFF
TRBJ2-2,TRBV19,CASSPPGLPTGELFF
TRBJ2-1,TRBV5-8,CASSLAGGGYYNEQFF
TRBJ2-1,TRBV7-3,CASSPSAAGGVYNEQFF
TRBJ2-5,TRBV30,CAWSVSGGETQYF
TRBJ2-1,TRBV12-5,CASGLVVTTETAHNEQFF
TRBJ2-7,TRBV6-1,CASSEGGLAYEQYF
TRBJ2-5,TRBV5-5,CASSRTSGIQETQYF
TRBJ2-2,TRBV27,CASTPYSGSLGGELFF
TRBJ2-7,TRBV20-1,CSAWTKYEQYF
TRBJ1-6,TRBV25-1,CASSEIVTGLMYSPLHF
TRBJ2-3,TRBV5-6,CASSSRLYTDTQYF
TRBJ2-7,TRBV7-9,CASRGQNYEQYF
TRBJ1-4,TRBV5-1,CASSVGSTNEKLFF
TRBJ2-1,TRBV6-4,CASSGTSGEYNEQFF
TRBJ2-7,TRBV7-9,CASSAGTSSLEQYF
TRBJ2-1,TRBV19,CASSRRLAGVNEQFF
TRBJ1-1,TRBV7-9,CASSFIAGSTEAFF
TRBJ2-1,TRBV25-1,CASSDFGLGEQFF
TRBJ2-7,TRBV6-6,CASSYYGTEYEQYF
TRBJ1-2,TRBV7-6,CASSRQPPGTGYYGYTF